The entry that follows covers one T cell receptor beta chain sequence. An end of the junction differs from the germline gene, which may be a read error. In the same sample, other DNA sequences code for this CDR3. The data are from a study of shared clonotypes between healthy human individuals. This CDR3 is built from 16 residues. In germline, CDR1 is SGHNT, CDR2 YENEEA. Produced via immunoSEQ multiplex PCR; TCRdb's table is partial and in-frame only. The table includes about 1 million clones, 60% to 80% detected once. The material sequenced was memory CD4+ T cells sorted from blood. The subset denotes: CD45RA-negative fraction. This TCR was sampled from a man aged 18 to 29 in good health. The genes are TRBV11-3 and TRBJ2-1, with D perhaps matching TRBD2 (7 bases). DNA for the CDR3: TGTGCTAGCAGCTTAGATCTCGGGGGGCCCCCCAATGAGCAGTTCTTC. Protein sequence: CASSLDLGGPPNEQFF.